This T cell receptor (beta chain) is drawn from a study of control samples from healthy donors and cancer patients. This CDR3 contains 16 residues. The germline V and J ends were trimmed by 5 bases and 0 bases, with 13 bases remaining between them. The germline gives CDR1 KGHDR, CDR2 SFDVKD. Profiling relied on immunoSEQ multiplex PCR, and the TCRdb table lists in-frame clones only, not all of them. This sample has approximately 190,000 clones, with about 90% found just once. Sequenced input: blood. The chain couples TRBV24-1 to TRBJ2-1; D perhaps matches TRBD2 (6 bases). The TCR comes from a man aged 25-45 years in good health. CDR3 nucleotide sequence: TGTGCCACCAGTGCTTGGGGACTTAGCTCCTACAATGAGCAGTTCTTC. Translating gives CATSAWGLSSYNEQFF.